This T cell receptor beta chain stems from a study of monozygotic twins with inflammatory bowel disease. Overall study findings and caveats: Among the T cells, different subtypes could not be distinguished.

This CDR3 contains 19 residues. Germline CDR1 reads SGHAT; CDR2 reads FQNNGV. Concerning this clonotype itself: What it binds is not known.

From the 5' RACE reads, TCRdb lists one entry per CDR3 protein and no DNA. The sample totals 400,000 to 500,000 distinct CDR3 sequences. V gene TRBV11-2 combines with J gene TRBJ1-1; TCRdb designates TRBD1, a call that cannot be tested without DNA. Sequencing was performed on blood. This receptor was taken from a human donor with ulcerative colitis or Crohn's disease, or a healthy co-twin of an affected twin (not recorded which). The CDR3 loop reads CASSLGSVLAGGPNTEAFF. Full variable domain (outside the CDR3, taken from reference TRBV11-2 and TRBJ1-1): EAGVAQSPRYKIIEKRQSVAFWCNPISGHATLYWYQQILGQGPKLLIQFQNNGVVDDSQLPKDRFSAERLKGVDSTLKIQPAKLEDSAVYLCASSLGSVLAGGPNTEAFFGQGTRLTVV.